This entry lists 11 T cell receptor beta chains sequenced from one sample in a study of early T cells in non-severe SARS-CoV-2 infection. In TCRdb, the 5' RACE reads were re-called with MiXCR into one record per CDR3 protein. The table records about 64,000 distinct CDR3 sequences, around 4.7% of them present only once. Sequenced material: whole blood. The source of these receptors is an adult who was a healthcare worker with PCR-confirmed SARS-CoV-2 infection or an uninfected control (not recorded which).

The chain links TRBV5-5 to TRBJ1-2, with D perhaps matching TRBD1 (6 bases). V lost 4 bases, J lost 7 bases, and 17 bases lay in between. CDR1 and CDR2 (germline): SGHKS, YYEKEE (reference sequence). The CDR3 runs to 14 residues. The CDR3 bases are TGTGCCAGCAGCGTGGGGACAATTGTTGGTGGCTACACCTTC. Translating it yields CASSVGTIVGGYTF.

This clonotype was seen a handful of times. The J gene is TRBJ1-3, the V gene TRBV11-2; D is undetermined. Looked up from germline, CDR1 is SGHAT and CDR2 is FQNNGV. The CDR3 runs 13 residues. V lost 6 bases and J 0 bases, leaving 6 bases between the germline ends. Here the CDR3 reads CASRRVSGNTIYF. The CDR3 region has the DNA TGTGCCAGCAGGCGTGTCTCTGGAAACACCATATATTTT.

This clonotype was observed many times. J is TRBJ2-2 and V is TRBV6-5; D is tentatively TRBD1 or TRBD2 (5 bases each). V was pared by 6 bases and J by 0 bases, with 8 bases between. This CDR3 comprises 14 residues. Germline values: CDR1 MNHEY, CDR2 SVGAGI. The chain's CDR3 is CASRPGPNTGELFF. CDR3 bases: TGTGCCAGCAGACCGGGGCCGAACACCGGGGAGCTGTTTTTT.

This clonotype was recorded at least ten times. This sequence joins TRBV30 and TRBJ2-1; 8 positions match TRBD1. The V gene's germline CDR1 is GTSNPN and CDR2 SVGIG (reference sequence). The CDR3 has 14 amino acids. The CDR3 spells CARSRGQGADEQFF. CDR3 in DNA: TGTGCTCGGAGTAGGGGGCAGGGGGCCGATGAGCAGTTCTTC.

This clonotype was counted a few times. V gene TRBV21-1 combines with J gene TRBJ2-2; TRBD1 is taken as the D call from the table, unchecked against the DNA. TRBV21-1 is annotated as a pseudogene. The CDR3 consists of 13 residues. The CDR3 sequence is CARPRDITGELFF. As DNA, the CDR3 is TGTGCCAGACCCCGGGACATCACCGGGGAGCTGTTTTTT.

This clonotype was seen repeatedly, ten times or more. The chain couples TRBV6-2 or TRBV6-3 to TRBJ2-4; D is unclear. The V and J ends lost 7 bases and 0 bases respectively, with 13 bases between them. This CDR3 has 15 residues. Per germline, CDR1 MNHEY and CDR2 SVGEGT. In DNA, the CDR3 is TGTGCCAGCACCCCCGGTGGGGTAGCCAAAAACATTCAGTACTTC. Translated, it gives CASTPGGVAKNIQYF.

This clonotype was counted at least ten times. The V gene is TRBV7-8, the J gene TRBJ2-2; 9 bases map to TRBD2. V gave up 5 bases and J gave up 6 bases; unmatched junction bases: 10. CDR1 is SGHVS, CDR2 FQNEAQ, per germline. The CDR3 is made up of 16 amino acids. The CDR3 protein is CASSLQFAGGPGELFF. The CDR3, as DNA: TGTGCCAGCAGCCTGCAGTTTGCGGGAGGGCCCGGGGAGCTGTTTTTT.

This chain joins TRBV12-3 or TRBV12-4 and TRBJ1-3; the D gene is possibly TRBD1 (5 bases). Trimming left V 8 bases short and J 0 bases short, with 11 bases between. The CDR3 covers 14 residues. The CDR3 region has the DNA TGTGCCAGCCCCTTGGGGGGCTCTGGAAACACCATATATTTT. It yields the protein CASPLGGSGNTIYF.

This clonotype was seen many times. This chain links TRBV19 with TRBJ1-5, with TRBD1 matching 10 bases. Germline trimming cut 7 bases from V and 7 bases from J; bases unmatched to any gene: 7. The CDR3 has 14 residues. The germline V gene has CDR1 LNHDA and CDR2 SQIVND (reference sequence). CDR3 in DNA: TGTGCCAGTACCAGACAGGGGGCAGAACAGCCCCAGCATTTT. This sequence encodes CASTRQGAEQPQHF.

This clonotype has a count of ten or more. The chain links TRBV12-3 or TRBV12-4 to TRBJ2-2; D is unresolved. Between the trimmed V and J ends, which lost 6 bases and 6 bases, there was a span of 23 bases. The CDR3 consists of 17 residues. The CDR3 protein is CASRFSSGVAGSGELFF. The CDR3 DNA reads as TGTGCCAGCAGGTTTTCGTCTGGGGTAGCAGGTTCCGGGGAGCTGTTTTTT.

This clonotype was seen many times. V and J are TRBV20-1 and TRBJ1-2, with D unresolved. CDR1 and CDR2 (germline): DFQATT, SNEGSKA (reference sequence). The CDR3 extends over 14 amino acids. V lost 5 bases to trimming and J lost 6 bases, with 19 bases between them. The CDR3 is CSAYLTPGSDGYTF. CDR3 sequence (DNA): TGCAGTGCTTATCTAACGCCGGGGTCAGATGGCTACACCTTC.